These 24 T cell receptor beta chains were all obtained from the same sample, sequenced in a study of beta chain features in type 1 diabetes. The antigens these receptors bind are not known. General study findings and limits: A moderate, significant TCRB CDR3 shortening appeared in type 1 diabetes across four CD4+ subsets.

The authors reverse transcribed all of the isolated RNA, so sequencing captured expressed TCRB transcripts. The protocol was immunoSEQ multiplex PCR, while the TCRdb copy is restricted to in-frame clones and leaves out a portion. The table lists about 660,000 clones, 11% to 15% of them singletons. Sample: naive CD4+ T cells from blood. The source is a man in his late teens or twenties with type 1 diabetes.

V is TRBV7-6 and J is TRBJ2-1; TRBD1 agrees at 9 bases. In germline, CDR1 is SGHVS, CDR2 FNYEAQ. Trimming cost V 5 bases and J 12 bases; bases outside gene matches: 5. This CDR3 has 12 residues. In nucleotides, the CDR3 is TGTGCCAGCAGCCCGGACAGGGGAGGGCAGTTCTTC. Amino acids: CASSPDRGGQFF.

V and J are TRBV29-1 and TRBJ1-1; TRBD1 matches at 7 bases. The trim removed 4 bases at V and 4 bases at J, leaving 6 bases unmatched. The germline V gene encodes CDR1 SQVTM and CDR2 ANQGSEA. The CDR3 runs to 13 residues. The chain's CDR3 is CSVAGTEGTEAFF. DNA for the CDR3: TGCAGCGTTGCCGGGACAGAGGGCACTGAAGCTTTCTTT.

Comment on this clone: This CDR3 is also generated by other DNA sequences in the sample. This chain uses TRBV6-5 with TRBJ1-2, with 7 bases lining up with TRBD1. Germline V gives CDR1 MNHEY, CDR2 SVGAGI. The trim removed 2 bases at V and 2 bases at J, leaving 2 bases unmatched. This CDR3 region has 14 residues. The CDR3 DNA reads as TGTGCCAGCAGTTACGGGGACAGAAACTATGGCTACACCTTC. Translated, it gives CASSYGDRNYGYTF.

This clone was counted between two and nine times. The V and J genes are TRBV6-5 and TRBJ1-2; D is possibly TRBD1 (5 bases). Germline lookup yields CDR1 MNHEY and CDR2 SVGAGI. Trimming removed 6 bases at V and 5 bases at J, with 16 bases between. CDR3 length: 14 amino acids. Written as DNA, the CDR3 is TGTGCCAGCAGCCCGGAGGGGCTAAAGTATGGCTACACCTTC. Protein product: CASSPEGLKYGYTF.

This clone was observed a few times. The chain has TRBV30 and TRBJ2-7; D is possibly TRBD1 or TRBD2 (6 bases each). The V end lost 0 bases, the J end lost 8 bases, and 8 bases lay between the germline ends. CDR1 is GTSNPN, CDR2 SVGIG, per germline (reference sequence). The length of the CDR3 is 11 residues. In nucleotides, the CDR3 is TGTGCCTGGAGTGTCGGGGGCAAGCAGTACTTC. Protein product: CAWSVGGKQYF.

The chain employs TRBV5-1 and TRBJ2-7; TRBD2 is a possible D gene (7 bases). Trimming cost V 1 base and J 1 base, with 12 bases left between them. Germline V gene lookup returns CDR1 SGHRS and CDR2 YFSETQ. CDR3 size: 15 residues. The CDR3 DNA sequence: TGCGCCAGCAGCTTGAGCGGGGACACGTCCTACGAGCAGTACTTC. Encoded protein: CASSLSGDTSYEQYF.

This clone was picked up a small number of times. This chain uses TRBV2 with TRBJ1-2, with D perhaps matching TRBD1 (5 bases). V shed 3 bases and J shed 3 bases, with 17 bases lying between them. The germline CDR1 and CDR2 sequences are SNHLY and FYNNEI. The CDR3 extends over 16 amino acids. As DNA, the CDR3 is TGTGCCAGCAGTGATACCCCATTCGGCAGGGACTATGGCTACACCTTC. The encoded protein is CASSDTPFGRDYGYTF.

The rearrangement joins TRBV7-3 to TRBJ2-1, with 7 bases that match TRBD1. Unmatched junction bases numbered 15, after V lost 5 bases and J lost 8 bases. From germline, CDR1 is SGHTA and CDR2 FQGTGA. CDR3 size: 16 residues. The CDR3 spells CASSPMTGNPKYEQFF. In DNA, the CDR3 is TGTGCCAGCAGCCCTATGACAGGGAACCCCAAGTATGAGCAGTTCTTC.

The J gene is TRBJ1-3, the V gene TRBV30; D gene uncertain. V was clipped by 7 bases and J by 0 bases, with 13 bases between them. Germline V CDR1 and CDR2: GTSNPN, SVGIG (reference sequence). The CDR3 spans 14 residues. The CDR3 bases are TGTGCCTTGTCCTCAGGTTCCTCTGGAAACACCATATATTTT. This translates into CALSSGSSGNTIYF.

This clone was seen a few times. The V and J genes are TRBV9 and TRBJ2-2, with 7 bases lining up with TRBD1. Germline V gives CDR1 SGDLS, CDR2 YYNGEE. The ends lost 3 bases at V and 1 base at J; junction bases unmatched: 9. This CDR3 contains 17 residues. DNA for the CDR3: TGTGCCAGCAGCGCCCTGACAGGGAGTGGGAACACCGGGGAGCTGTTTTTT. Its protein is CASSALTGSGNTGELFF.

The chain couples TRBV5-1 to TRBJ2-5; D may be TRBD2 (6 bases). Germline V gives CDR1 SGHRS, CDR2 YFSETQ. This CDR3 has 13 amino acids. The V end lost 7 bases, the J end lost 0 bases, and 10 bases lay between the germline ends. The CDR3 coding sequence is TGCGCCAGCCGTCGGGGGTACCAAGAGACCCAGTACTTC. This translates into CASRRGYQETQYF. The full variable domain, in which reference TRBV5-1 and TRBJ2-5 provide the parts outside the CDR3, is KAGVTQTPRYLIKTRGQQVTLSCSPISGHRSVSWYQQTPGQGLQFLFEYFSETQRNKGNFPGRFSGRQFSNSRSEMNVSTLELGDSALYLCASRRGYQETQYFGPGTRLLVL.

This CDR3 reads CASSPTGTLSNQPQHF. DNA for the CDR3: TGTGCCAGTAGCCCCACCGGGACACTTAGCAATCAGCCCCAGCATTTT. V and J are TRBV19 and TRBJ1-5, with a tentative D call TRBD1 (6 bases). V lost 6 bases to trimming and J lost 0 bases, with 15 bases between them. The CDR3 contains 16 residues. Germline-derived CDR1 and CDR2 are LNHDA and SQIVND (reference sequence).

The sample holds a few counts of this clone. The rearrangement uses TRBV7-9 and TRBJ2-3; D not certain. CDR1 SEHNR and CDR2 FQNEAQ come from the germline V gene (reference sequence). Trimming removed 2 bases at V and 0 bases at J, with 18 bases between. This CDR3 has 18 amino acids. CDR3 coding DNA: TGTGCCAGCAGCTTAATGAAAAGGGCCCCTTCTAGCACAGATACGCAGTATTTT. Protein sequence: CASSLMKRAPSSTDTQYF.

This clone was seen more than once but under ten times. The CDR3 DNA is TGTGCCAGCACCCTGGGAGAGGGCTATGGCTACACCTTC. Residues: CASTLGEGYGYTF. The gene calls are TRBV2 and TRBJ1-2, with D unresolved. V was pared by 7 bases and J by 4 bases, with 13 bases between. This CDR3 has 13 amino acids. Germline CDR1 and CDR2: SNHLY and FYNNEI.

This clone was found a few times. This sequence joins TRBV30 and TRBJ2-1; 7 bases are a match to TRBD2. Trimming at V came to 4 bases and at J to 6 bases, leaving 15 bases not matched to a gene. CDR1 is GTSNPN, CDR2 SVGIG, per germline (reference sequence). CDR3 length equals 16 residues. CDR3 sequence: CAWMGDRWRERNEQFF. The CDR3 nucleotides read TGTGCCTGGATGGGGGACCGGTGGCGGGAGCGCAATGAGCAGTTCTTC.

CDR3 amino acids: CASSLAPAGSEKLFF. The CDR3 nucleotides read TGCGCCAGCAGCTTGGCCCCCGCCGGGAGTGAAAAACTGTTTTTT. V and J are TRBV5-1 and TRBJ1-4; D ambiguous. This CDR3 has 15 residues. The germline gives CDR1 SGHRS, CDR2 YFSETQ. Trimming cost V 0 bases and J 7 bases, with 13 bases left between them.

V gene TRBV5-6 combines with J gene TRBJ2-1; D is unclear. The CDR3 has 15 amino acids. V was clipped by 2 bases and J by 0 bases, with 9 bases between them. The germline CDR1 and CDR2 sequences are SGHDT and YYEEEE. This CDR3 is CASSFGRSSYNEQFF. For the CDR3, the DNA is TGTGCCAGCAGCTTCGGTCGTAGCTCCTACAATGAGCAGTTCTTC.

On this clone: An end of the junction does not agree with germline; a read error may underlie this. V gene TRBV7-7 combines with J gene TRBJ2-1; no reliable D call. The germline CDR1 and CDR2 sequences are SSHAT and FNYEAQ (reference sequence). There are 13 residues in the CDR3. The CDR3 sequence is CASSLDWSKKQFF. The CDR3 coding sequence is TGTGCTAGCAGCTTAGATTGGTCCAAGAAGCAGTTCTTC.

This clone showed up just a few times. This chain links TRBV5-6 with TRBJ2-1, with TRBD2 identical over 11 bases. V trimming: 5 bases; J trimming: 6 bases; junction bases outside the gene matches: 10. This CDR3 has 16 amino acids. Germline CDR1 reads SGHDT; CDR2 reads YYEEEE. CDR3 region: CASSLAGGLRLNEQFF. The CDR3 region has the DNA TGTGCCAGCAGTCTAGCGGGGGGTCTCCGCCTCAATGAGCAGTTCTTC. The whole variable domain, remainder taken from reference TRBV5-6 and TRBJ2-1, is DAGVTQSPTHLIKTRGQQVTLRCSPKSGHDTVSWYQQALGQGPQFIFQYYEEEERQRGNFPDRFSGHQFPNYSSELNVNALLLGDSALYLCASSLAGGLRLNEQFFGPGTRLTVL.

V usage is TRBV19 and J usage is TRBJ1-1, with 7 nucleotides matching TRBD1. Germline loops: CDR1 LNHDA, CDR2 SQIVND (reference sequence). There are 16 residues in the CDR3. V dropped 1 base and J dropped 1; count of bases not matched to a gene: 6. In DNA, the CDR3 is TGTGCCAGTAGTATAGGGCCGGGACAGTCGAACACTGAAGCTTTCTTT. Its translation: CASSIGPGQSNTEAFF.

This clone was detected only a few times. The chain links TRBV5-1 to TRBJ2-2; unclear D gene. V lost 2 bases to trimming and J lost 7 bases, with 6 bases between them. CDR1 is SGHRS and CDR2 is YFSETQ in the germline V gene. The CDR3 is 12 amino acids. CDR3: CASSFDYGELFF. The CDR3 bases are TGCGCCAGCAGCTTCGATTACGGGGAGCTGTTTTTT.

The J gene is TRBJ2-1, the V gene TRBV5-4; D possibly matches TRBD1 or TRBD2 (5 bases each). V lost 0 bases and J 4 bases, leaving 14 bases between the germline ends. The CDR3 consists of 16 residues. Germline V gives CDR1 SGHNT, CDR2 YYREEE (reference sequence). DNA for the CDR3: TGTGCCAGCAGCTTGGGGGGGACCCGAGGGTACAATGAGCAGTTCTTC. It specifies CASSLGGTRGYNEQFF.

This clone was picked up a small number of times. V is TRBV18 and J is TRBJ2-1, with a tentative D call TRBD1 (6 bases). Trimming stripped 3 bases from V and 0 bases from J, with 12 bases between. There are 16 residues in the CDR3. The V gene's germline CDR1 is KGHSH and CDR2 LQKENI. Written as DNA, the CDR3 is TGTGCCAGCTCACCCCAGGGGCAGAGCTCCTACAATGAGCAGTTCTTC. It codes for CASSPQGQSSYNEQFF.

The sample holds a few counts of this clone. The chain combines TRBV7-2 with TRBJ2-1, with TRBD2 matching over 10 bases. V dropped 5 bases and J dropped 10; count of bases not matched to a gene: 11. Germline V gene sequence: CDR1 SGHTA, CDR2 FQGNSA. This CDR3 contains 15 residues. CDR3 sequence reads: CASSQGASGSGEQFF. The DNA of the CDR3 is TGTGCCAGCAGCCAGGGGGCTAGCGGGAGTGGGGAGCAGTTCTTC.